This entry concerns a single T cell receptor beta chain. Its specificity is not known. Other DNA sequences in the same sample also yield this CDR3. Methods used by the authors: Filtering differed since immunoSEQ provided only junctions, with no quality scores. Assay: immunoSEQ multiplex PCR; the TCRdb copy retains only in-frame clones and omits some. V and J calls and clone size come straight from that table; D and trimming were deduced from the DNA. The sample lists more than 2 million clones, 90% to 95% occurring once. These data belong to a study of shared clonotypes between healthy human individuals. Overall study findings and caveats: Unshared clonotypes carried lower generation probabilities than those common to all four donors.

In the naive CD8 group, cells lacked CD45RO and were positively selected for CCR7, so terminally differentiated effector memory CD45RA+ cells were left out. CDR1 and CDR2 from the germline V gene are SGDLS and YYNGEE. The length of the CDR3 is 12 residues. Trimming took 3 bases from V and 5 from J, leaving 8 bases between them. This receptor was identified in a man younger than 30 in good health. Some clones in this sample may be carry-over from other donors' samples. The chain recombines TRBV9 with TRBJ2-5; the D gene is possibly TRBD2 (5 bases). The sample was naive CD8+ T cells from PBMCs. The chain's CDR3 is CASSGPGETQYF. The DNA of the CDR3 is TGTGCCAGCAGCGGGCCGGGGGAGACCCAGTACTTC. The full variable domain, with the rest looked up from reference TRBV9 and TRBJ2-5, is DSGVTQTPKHLITATGQRVTLRCSPRSGDLSVYWYQQSLDQGLQFLIQYYNGEERAKGNILERFSAQQFPDLHSELNLSSLELGDSALYFCASSGPGETQYFGPGTRLLVL.